The clone carrying this T cell receptor beta chain has just one count. Its target is not known. Trimming left V 4 bases short and J 7 bases short, with 11 bases between. Germline CDR1 and CDR2: WNHNN and SYGVQD (reference sequence). This CDR3 is built from 13 residues. The data originate from a study of cytomegalovirus exposure and HLA in healthy donors. General observations from the study: Available immune exposure information was restricted to CMV serostatus only. The study labeled 170 or so TCR beta chains cytomegalovirus-associated.

60 Vbeta and 13 Jbeta primers were used in PCR. Sequencing used immunoSEQ multiplex PCR; TCRdb keeps in-frame clones, though not all of them. The sample has nearly 300,000 clones, 70% to 90% seen once. This sequence originates from a man aged 40-49 years in good health and CMV-seropositive. Sequences were obtained from PBMCs. The gene calls are TRBV10-1 and TRBJ2-1; no reliable D call. As DNA, the CDR3 is TGCGCCAGCAGTGGCCAGGTCGGTAATGAGCAGTTCTTC. Encoded protein: CASSGQVGNEQFF.